This TCR beta chain came from a study of CD8+CD57+ T cells in acquired aplastic anemia (dated by TCRdb to between 2017 and 2018). Regarding the research as a whole: A mean of approximately 3 ug of DNA, ranging from roughly 0.19 to 27.4 ug, was extracted from sorted CD4+ and CD8+ cells. An average of approximately 10 million reads for CD4+ cells and approximately 11 million reads for CD8+ cells was obtained from healthy donor samples. The investigation overall reported the following: Roughly 30 CD8+ CDR3 sequences were shared between patients and controls but appeared highly expressed in patients and within their immunodominant clones. CD8+ Simpson's diversity did not differ significantly between patients and healthy controls (P=0.060).

In this study, sorted CD4+ and CD8+ T cells from the blood of healthy subjects and of severe aplastic anemia patients had their TCR repertoires deep-sequenced. Ficoll-Paque density gradient centrifugation was used to isolate peripheral blood mononuclear cells. Before DNA extraction, CD4+ and CD8+ T cells were sorted by FACS or by magnetic beads. Concerning this clonotype: Its antigen is unknown. A read error may account for a junction end that differs from germline.

From a lookup of the germline V gene (reference sequence), CDR1 and CDR2 are DFQATT and SNEGSKA. The CDR3 spans 12 residues, from the cysteine through the phenylalanine. Of all the DNA, just the CDR3 is kept, 36 bases in frame from base 1. Genomic DNA served as template for TCR beta VDJ combination and CDR3 sequence profiling. An Illumina HiSeq 2000 was used for TCR repertoire sequencing. As for how the authors treated the data: TRBV/TRBJ rearrangement plots, CDR3 size and DJ length profiles, and Simpson's diversity index were used to evaluate the repertoires. The immunodominant clone was defined as the most abundant DNA sequence in deep sequencing data. CDR3 amino acid sequences were checked for sharing between subjects and were compared against published repertoires and the VDJdb database. TCRdb handled the public reads itself, with Q25 trimming in fastp and clone calling in MiXCR, and kept productive beta chains. Identical CDR3 proteins give one entry, which carries the most common genes and DNA. In this record, the V and J calls reflect TCRdb's handling and not the investigators' own analysis. This sample gives hundreds of thousands of distinct CDR3 sequences in total; 55% to 75% of them show up just once. The ten largest account for 4% of the sample.

This sequence was found in a human donor in good health, serving as a control. The V and J segments used are TRBV20-1 and TRBJ1-1, with no confident D gene call. The sample consisted of sorted CD4+, CD8+, or CD8+CD57+ T cells (not recorded which) from PBMCs. The DNA reads as follows: TGCAGTGCTAGGGCGCCAGAACGTGAAACTTTCTTT. The resulting protein is CSARAPERETFF.